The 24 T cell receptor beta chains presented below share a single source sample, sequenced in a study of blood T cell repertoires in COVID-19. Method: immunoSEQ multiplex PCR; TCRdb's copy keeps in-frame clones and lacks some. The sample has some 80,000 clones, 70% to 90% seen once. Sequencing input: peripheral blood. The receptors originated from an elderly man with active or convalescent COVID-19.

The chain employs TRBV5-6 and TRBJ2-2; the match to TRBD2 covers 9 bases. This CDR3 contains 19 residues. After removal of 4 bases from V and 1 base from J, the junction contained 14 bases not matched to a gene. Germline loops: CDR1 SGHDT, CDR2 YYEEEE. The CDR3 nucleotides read TGTGCCAGCAGCCCTATCAGTAATCTAGCGGGAAAGAACACCGGGGAGCTGTTTTTT. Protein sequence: CASSPISNLAGKNTGELFF.

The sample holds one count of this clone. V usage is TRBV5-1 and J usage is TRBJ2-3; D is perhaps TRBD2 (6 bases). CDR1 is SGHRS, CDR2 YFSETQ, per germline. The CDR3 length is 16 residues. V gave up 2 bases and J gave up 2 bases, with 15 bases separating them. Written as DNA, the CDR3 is TGCGCCAGCAGCTTCCGGGGGAGCGGTTCCACAGATACGCAGTATTTT. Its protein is CASSFRGSGSTDTQYF.

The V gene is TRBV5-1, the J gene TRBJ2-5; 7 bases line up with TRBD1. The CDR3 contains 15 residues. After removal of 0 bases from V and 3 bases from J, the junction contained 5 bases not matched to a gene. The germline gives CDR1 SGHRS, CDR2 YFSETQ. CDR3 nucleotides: TGCGCCAGCAGCTTGGCCCCGACAGGGAAAGAGACCCAGTACTTC. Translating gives CASSLAPTGKETQYF.

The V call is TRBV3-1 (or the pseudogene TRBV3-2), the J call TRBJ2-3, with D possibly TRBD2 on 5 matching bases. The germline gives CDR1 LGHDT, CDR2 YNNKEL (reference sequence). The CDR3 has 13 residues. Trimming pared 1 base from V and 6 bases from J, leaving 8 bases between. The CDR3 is CASSQGRTDTQYF. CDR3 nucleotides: TGTGCCAGCAGCCAAGGCAGGACTGATACGCAGTATTTT.

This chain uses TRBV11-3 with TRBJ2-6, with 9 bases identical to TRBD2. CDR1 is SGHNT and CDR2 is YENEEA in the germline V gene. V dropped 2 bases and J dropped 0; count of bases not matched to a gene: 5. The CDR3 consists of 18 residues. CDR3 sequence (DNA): TGTGCCAGCAGCTTATTCGGTAGCGGGAGCTCTGGGGCCAACGTCCTGACTTTC. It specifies CASSLFGSGSSGANVLTF.

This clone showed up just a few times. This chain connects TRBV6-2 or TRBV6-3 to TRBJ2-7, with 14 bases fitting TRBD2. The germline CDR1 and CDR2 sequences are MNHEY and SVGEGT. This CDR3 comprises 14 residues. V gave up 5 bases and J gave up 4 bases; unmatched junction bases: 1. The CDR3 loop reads CASSRLAGGYEQYV. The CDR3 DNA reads TGTGCCAGCAGTCGACTAGCGGGGGGGTACGAGCAGTACGTC.

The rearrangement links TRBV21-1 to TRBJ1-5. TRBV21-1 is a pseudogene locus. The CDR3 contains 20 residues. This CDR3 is CASSKGGPEKKPRANQPQHF. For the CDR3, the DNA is TGTGCCAGCAGCAAAGGAGGGCCGGAGAAGAAGCCTAGGGCAAATCAGCCCCAGCATTTT.

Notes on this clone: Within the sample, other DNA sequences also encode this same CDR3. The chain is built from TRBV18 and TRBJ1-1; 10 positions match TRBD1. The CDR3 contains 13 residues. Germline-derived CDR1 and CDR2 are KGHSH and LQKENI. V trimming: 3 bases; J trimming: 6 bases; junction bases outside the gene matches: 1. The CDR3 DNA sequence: TGTGCCAGCTCACCCGGACAGGGGGCTGAAGCTTTCTTT. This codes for CASSPGQGAEAFF.

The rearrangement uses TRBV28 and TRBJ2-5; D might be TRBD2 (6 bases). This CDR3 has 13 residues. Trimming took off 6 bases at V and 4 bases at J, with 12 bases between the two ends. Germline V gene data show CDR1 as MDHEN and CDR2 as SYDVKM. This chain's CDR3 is CASRPGGLETQYF. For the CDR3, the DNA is TGTGCCAGCAGGCCCGGAGGGTTAGAGACCCAGTACTTC.

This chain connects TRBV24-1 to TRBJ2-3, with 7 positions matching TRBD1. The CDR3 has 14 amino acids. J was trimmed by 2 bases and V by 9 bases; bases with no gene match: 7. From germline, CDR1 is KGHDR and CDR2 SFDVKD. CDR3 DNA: TGTGCCACCGGACGACAGGGAGACACAGATACGCAGTATTTT. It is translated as CATGRQGDTDTQYF.

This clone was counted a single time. This CDR3 reads CASSRAWTGSSSPLHF. The CDR3 region has the DNA TGTGCCAGCAGCCGCGCTTGGACGGGGTCTAGTTCACCCCTCCACTTT. The chain couples TRBV11-2 to TRBJ1-6; D not resolved. Germline CDR1 SGHAT, CDR2 FQNNGV. Trimming stripped 5 bases from V and 9 bases from J, with 20 bases between. The CDR3 consists of 16 residues.

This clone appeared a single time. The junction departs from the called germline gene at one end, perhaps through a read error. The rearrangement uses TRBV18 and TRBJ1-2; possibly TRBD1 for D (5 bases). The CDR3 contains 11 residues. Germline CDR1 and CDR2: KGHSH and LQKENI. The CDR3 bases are TGTGCCAGCTCACCCGGGGACCTACGGGAGTTC. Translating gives CASSPGDLREF.

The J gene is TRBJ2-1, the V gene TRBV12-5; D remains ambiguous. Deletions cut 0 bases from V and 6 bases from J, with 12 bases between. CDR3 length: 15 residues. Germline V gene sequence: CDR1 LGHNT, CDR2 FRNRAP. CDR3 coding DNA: TGTGCTAGTGGTTTGGTCCCTATAGCCGGCAATGAGCAGTTCTTC. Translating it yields CASGLVPIAGNEQFF.

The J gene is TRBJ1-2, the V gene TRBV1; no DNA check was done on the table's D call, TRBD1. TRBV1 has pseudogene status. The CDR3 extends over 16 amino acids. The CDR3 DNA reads TGCACCAGCAGCCACCACCCGGGGACAGGGGTTCGAGGCTACACCTTC. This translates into CTSSHHPGTGVRGYTF.

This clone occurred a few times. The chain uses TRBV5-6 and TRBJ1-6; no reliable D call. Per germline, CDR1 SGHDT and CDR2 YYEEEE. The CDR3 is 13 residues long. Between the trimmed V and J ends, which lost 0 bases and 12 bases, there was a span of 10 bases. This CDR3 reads CASSLGQVEPLHF. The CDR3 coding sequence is TGTGCCAGCAGCTTGGGCCAGGTGGAACCCCTCCACTTT.

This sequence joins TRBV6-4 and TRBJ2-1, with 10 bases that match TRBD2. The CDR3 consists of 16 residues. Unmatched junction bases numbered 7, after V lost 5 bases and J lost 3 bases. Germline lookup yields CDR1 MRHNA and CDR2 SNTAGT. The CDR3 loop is CASSPLAGALYNEQFF. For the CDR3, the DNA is TGTGCCAGCAGTCCTCTAGCGGGGGCCCTCTACAATGAGCAGTTCTTC.

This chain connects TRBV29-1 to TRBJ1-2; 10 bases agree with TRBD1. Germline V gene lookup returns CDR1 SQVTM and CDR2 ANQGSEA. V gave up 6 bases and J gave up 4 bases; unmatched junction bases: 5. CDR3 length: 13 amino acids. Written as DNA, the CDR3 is TGCAGCGTCAGACAGGGGGCCAGCTATGGCTACACCTTC. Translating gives CSVRQGASYGYTF.

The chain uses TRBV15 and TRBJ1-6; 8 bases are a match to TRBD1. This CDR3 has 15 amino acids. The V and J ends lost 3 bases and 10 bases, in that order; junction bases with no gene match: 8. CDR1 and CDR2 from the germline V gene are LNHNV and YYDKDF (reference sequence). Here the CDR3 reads CATSRDRAIGSPLHF. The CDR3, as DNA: TGTGCCACCAGCAGGGACAGGGCCATAGGATCACCCCTCCACTTT.

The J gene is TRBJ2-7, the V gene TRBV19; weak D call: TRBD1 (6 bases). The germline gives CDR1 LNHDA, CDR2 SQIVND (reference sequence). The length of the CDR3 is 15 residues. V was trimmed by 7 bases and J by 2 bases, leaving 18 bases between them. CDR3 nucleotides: TGTGCCAGTACCCTACAGAACAGGGACACCTACGAGCAGTACGTC. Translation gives CASTLQNRDTYEQYV.

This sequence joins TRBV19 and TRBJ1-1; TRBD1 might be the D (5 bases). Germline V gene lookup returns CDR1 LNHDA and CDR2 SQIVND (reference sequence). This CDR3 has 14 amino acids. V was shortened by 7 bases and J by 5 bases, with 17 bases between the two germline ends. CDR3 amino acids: CASNPQGPLTEAFF. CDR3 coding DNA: TGTGCCAGTAACCCCCAGGGTCCTTTGACTGAAGCTTTCTTT.

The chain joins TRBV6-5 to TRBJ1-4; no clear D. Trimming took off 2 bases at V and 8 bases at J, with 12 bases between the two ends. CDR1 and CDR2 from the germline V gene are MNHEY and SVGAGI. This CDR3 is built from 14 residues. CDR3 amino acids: CASSYREGLEKLFF. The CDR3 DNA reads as TGTGCCAGCAGTTACCGGGAAGGGCTGGAAAAACTGTTTTTT.

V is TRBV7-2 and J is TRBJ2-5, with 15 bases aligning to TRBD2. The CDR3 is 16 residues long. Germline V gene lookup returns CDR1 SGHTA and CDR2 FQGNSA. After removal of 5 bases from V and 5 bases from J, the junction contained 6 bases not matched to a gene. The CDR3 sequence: CASSRTSGGAVETQYF. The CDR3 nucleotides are TGTGCCAGCAGCCGGACTAGCGGGGGGGCCGTTGAGACCCAGTACTTC.

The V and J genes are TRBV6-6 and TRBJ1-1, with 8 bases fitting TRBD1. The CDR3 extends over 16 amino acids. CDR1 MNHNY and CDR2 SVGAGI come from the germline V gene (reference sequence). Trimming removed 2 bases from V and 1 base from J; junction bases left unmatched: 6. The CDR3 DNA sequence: TGTGCCAGCAGTTACAGTACAGGGGGAGGGAACACTGAAGCTTTCTTT. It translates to CASSYSTGGGNTEAFF.

The CDR3 is CASSYSNTGELFF. For the CDR3, the DNA is TGTGCCAGCAGCTACAGTAACACCGGGGAGCTGTTTTTT. This rearrangement joins TRBV11-2 to TRBJ2-2; D remains unclear. The germline gives CDR1 SGHAT, CDR2 FQNNGV. Trimming stripped 4 bases from V and 2 bases from J, with 5 bases between. CDR3 length: 13 amino acids.